One sample yielded the 21 T cell receptor beta chains listed below, sequenced in a study of T cells after yellow fever vaccination (dated by TCRdb to between 2018 and 2021). Receptor amplification or capture employed 5' RACE. TCRdb records Illumina HiSeq 2500 as the sequencer. TCRdb trimmed the raw reads at Q25, called clones with MiXCR and kept productive beta chains. Records with the same CDR3 protein are collapsed into one entry carrying the most frequent genes and DNA. A total of 550,000 to 750,000 distinct CDR3 sequences appear in this sample, roughly 13% of them only once. The top ten hold roughly an eighth of the sample. This specimen's treatment or condition label, per the study, means: live attenuated yellow fever vaccine strain. The source was PBMCs, collected on the day of the yellow fever booster vaccination. These receptors were taken from a man aged 30 to 39 who received the YFV17D yellow fever vaccine.

This clonotype was found a few times. The gene calls are TRBV25-1 and TRBJ2-5; a weak D match, TRBD1 (6 bases). Per the germline V gene, CDR1 is MGHDK and CDR2 is SYGVNS. CDR3 length: 15 amino acids. The V and J ends lost 10 bases and 5 bases respectively, with 23 bases between them. As DNA, the CDR3 is TGTGCCACGGGGATTGGGGGCACCTCCTGGGAGACCCAGTACTTC. Translated, it gives CATGIGGTSWETQYF.

This clonotype was seen a handful of times. This chain joins TRBV14 and TRBJ2-1; the match to TRBD1 covers 8 bases. The junction had 10 bases not matched to a gene; V was cut back by 3 bases and J by 6 bases. The length of the CDR3 is 16 residues. Germline values: CDR1 SGHDN, CDR2 FVKESK. Written as DNA, the CDR3 is TGTGCCAGCAGCCAGACAGGGGTCACTCCTGGCAATGAGCAGTTCTTC. This sequence encodes CASSQTGVTPGNEQFF.

The chain couples TRBV6-2 or TRBV6-3 to TRBJ2-4; D tentatively reads TRBD1 or TRBD2 (5 bases each). Trimming shortened V by 8 bases and J by 7 bases, and 12 bases separated the two germline ends. Germline V gene data show CDR1 as MNHEY and CDR2 as SVGEGT. There are 12 residues in the CDR3. CDR3 bases: TGTGCCAGCGCCTCCCGGGACAACATTCAGTACTTC. It specifies CASASRDNIQYF.

The V and J genes are TRBV29-1 and TRBJ2-2; 10 nucleotides match TRBD2. In germline, CDR1 is SQVTM, CDR2 ANQGSEA. This CDR3 has 16 residues. V gave up 4 bases and J gave up 4 bases; unmatched junction bases: 9. As DNA, the CDR3 is TGCAGCGTTGCTAGCGGGAGCAACGTGGCCACCGGGGAGCTGTTTTTT. This gives the protein CSVASGSNVATGELFF.

The V gene is TRBV7-2, the J gene TRBJ1-1, with a tentative D call TRBD1 (5 bases). The germline gives CDR1 SGHTA, CDR2 FQGNSA. The CDR3 consists of 11 residues. Trimming pared 3 bases from V and 6 bases from J, leaving 5 bases between. The CDR3 here is CASSFRAEAFF. The CDR3 bases are TGTGCCAGCAGCTTCAGGGCTGAAGCTTTCTTT.

The chain uses TRBV5-1 and TRBJ2-3; D is perhaps TRBD2 (5 bases). The V gene lost 0 bases and the J gene lost 3 bases, with 17 bases spanning the gap. The germline V gene has CDR1 SGHRS and CDR2 YFSETQ. CDR3 length equals 17 residues. The CDR3 is CASSLAASHRGTDTQYF. The CDR3 coding sequence is TGCGCCAGCAGCTTGGCGGCTAGCCATCGGGGAACAGATACGCAGTATTTT.

This clonotype was observed a few times. The genes are TRBV4-1 and TRBJ2-7; TRBD1 is a possible D gene (6 bases). Trimming took 0 bases from V and 3 from J, leaving 9 bases between them. The CDR3 loop spans 14 amino acids. Germline V lookup: CDR1 MGHRA, CDR2 YSYEKL. DNA for the CDR3: TGCGCCAGCAGCCAAGAATGGACAGACTACGAGCAGTACTTC. Translating it yields CASSQEWTDYEQYF.

This sequence joins TRBV5-1 and TRBJ2-2; D not resolved. Germline values: CDR1 SGHRS, CDR2 YFSETQ. Trimming stripped 0 bases from V and 4 bases from J, with 10 bases between. This CDR3 is built from 15 residues. The CDR3: CASSLVGSSTGELFF. CDR3 in DNA: TGCGCCAGCAGCTTGGTTGGCTCCTCCACCGGGGAGCTGTTTTTT.

The CDR3 is CAWSVAGGRATQYF. The CDR3 DNA follows: TGTGCCTGGAGTGTGGCGGGAGGCAGAGCCACGCAGTATTTT. The V and J genes are TRBV30 and TRBJ2-3; 8 nucleotides agree with TRBD2. Germline assignment: CDR1 GTSNPN and CDR2 SVGIG (reference sequence). The ends lost 0 bases at V and 9 bases at J; junction bases unmatched: 8. This CDR3 is 14 amino acids long.

The CDR3 loop is CSAKAGDYEQYF. The CDR3 nucleotides are TGCAGTGCAAAAGCGGGGGACTACGAGCAGTACTTC. V usage is TRBV20-1 and J usage is TRBJ2-7; 8 bases fit TRBD2. Looked up from germline, CDR1 is DFQATT and CDR2 is SNEGSKA (reference sequence). The V gene end was trimmed by 6 bases and the J gene end by 3 bases; junction bases not matched to a gene: 4. The CDR3 covers 12 residues.

This clonotype was detected many times. The chain uses TRBV20-1 and TRBJ2-5; D gene ambiguous. This CDR3 has 15 amino acids. V was cut by 1 base and J by 0 bases, with 12 bases left in between. Per germline, CDR1 DFQATT and CDR2 SNEGSKA (reference sequence). This CDR3 is CSARVFDWYQETQYF. The CDR3 DNA reads as TGCAGTGCTAGAGTTTTCGACTGGTACCAAGAGACCCAGTACTTC.

The CDR3 coding sequence is TGTGCCAGCAGTTTGAGGGGTGTTAGCACAGATACGCAGTATTTT. It encodes CASSLRGVSTDTQYF. The chain couples TRBV28 to TRBJ2-3; perhaps D is TRBD1 or TRBD2 (5 bases each). CDR1 MDHEN and CDR2 SYDVKM come from the germline V gene. This CDR3 has 15 residues. Trimming stripped 3 bases from V and 0 bases from J, with 10 bases between.

The sample holds a few counts of this clonotype. The genes are TRBV6-5 and TRBJ1-2, with 8 nucleotides matching TRBD1. Germline V gene data show CDR1 as MNHEY and CDR2 as SVGAGI. The ends lost 2 bases at V and 3 bases at J; junction bases unmatched: 2. This CDR3 has 14 residues. DNA of the CDR3: TGTGCCAGCAGTTACGACAGGGGCGACTATGGCTACACCTTC. Translated, it gives CASSYDRGDYGYTF.

The chain employs TRBV7-2 and TRBJ2-6, with a weak D call TRBD1 (6 bases). Per the germline V gene, CDR1 is SGHTA and CDR2 is FQGNSA. The V end lost 4 bases, the J end lost 2 bases, and 9 bases lay between the germline ends. CDR3 length equals 15 residues. The CDR3 bases are TGTGCCAGCAGCTCCGGACAGCCTGGGGCCAACGTCCTGACTTTC. Translating gives CASSSGQPGANVLTF.

This clonotype was counted between two and nine times. The V gene is TRBV6-1, the J gene TRBJ2-7, with D possibly matching TRBD2 (6 bases). Trimming shortened V by 5 bases and J by 6 bases, and 17 bases separated the two germline ends. From germline, CDR1 is MNHNS and CDR2 SASEGT. The CDR3 loop spans 14 amino acids. For the CDR3, the DNA is TGTGCCAGCAGTCGTAGCGGACCTGGGGGCGAGCAGTACTTC. This gives the protein CASSRSGPGGEQYF.

The chain uses TRBV9 and TRBJ2-3; D possibly corresponds to TRBD2 (6 bases). Germline V gene lookup returns CDR1 SGDLS and CDR2 YYNGEE. Between the trimmed V and J ends, which lost 0 bases and 8 bases, there was a span of 10 bases. The CDR3 extends over 13 amino acids. The CDR3 region is CASSVAGGGTQYF. CDR3 nucleotide sequence: TGTGCCAGCAGCGTAGCCGGGGGAGGTACGCAGTATTTT.

V and J are TRBV3-1 and TRBJ2-3, with 10 bases lining up with TRBD2. The CDR3 covers 16 residues. The germline CDR1 and CDR2 sequences are LGHDT and YNNKEL (reference sequence). The J segment lost 0 bases and the V segment lost 4 bases, leaving 4 bases of the junction unmatched. CDR3: CASSRTSGISTDTQYF. In nucleotides, the CDR3 is TGTGCCAGCAGCCGTACTAGCGGGATTAGCACAGATACGCAGTATTTT.

The chain joins TRBV6-6 to TRBJ2-3; D uncertain. Germline V lookup: CDR1 MNHNY, CDR2 SVGAGI (reference sequence). Trimming stripped 5 bases from V and 4 bases from J, with 7 bases between. The CDR3 has 12 amino acids. The CDR3 is CASSPWADTQYF. Here the CDR3 DNA reads TGTGCCAGCAGTCCGTGGGCAGATACGCAGTATTTT.

This clonotype turned up a few times. The chain joins TRBV24-1 to TRBJ2-3; 12 bases match TRBD2. Germline V gene data show CDR1 as KGHDR and CDR2 as SFDVKD. The CDR3 spans 16 residues. Trimming removed 6 bases from V and 0 bases from J; junction bases left unmatched: 3. CDR3 bases: TGTGCCACCAGTAGCGGACTAGCGGGAAGCACAGATACGCAGTATTTT. It is translated as CATSSGLAGSTDTQYF.

This clonotype was observed a few times. The chain couples TRBV7-8 to TRBJ2-3; 12 positions agree with TRBD2. The CDR3 contains 17 residues. V lost 4 bases to trimming and J lost 5 bases; unmatched junction nucleotides: 10. Germline V gives CDR1 SGHVS, CDR2 FQNEAQ. The CDR3 here is CASSWGASGRGGDTQYF. CDR3 coding DNA: TGTGCCAGCAGCTGGGGGGCTAGCGGGAGGGGTGGAGATACGCAGTATTTT.

There are a few counts of this clonotype. The chain uses TRBV9 and TRBJ2-7; tentative D call: TRBD2 (7 bases). Germline V lookup: CDR1 SGDLS, CDR2 YYNGEE. The CDR3 has 14 amino acids. V was pared by 0 bases and J by 3 bases, with 10 bases between. CDR3 in DNA: TGTGCCAGCAGCGTAGGGGGGGGCTTCTACGAGCAGTACTTC. Translation: CASSVGGGFYEQYF.